This TCR beta chain was documented in a study of blood T cell repertoires in COVID-19. About the study: Samples taken during acute and convalescent COVID-19 were collected in the United States, Italy and Spain. Sources were T cells, B-cell-depleted T cells, or PBMCs; the material itself was cDNA or gDNA.

Authors' methods: Researchers report that nucleated cell counts were estimated from reference gene primer amplification. The method was immunoSEQ multiplex PCR; TCRdb's version includes in-frame clones alone and lacks a portion of them. The V and J calls and clone size come from that table; D and trimming were worked out from the DNA. Here the sample spans approximately 51,000 clones, around 87% being singletons. Germline V gene data show CDR1 as KGHSH and CDR2 as LQKENI. The CDR3 is 13 amino acids. With 2 bases removed from V and 2 bases from J, the gap between germline ends came to 7 bases. V is TRBV18 and J is TRBJ2-7; D remains unclear. The source material was peripheral blood. This clonotype originated in a man aged 50-60 years with active COVID-19. CDR3 DNA: TGTGCCAGCTCACCAATAGAACCCTACGAGCAGTACTTC. The encoded protein is CASSPIEPYEQYF. Looking up the rest from reference TRBV18 and TRBJ2-7 gives the full variable domain: NAGVMQNPRHLVRRRGQEARLRCSPMKGHSHVYWYRQLPEEGLKFMVYLQKENIIDESGMPKERFSAEFPKEGPSILRIQQVVRGDSAAYFCASSPIEPYEQYFGPGTRLTVT.